This T cell receptor beta chain was found in a study of neoadjuvant anti-PD-1 for oral cavity cancer. At the level of the study: Around day 43, patients without progression received a fourth nivolumab dose before surgery.

The CDR3 sequence is 16 residues long. Germline assignment: CDR1 MNHEY and CDR2 SVGAGI. Between the trimmed V and J ends, which lost 1 base and 1 base, there was a span of 13 bases. Repertoires were generated with immunoSEQ multiplex PCR, while TCRdb's copy carries only in-frame clones and drops some. Of over 10,000 clones detected, 64% appear once; the ten largest clones hold about 6.8%. Sequencing was performed on tumor tissue, taken before nivolumab (anti-PD-1) treatment. The chain employs TRBV6-5 and TRBJ1-1; perhaps TRBD1 as D (6 bases). This clonotype originated in a person aged 35 to 85 with oral cavity squamous cell carcinoma. The donor label of this sample is uncertain. The CDR3 DNA follows: TGTGCCAGCAGTTACTTGGCAGGGGATTGGAACACTGAAGCTTTCTTT. As protein: CASSYLAGDWNTEAFF.